This TCR beta chain is drawn from a study of cytomegalovirus exposure and HLA in healthy donors. The PCR had 60 Vbeta and 13 Jbeta primers. The assay was immunoSEQ multiplex PCR, and TCRdb's table has in-frame clones only and misses some. The sample yields some 170,000 clones, approximately 80% seen once. Whole-study findings and limits: The authors listed 150 to 200 TCR beta chains as cytomegalovirus-associated. The authors judged a highly shared variant cluster likely a sequencing artifact. In a later analysis, HLA-C alleles had the fewest associated TCRs, DRB1 alleles the most.

These donors, healthy bone marrow donors, were studied. With respect to this clone: Its antigen is undetermined.

Germline V CDR1 and CDR2: SGHTA, FQGTGA. CDR3 length: 14 residues. V dropped 5 bases and J dropped 7 bases, with 12 bases sitting between them. The sequenced sample consisted of PBMCs. The origin of this receptor is a female donor in good health and CMV-seronegative. The chain couples TRBV7-3 to TRBJ1-6; D not resolved. The CDR3 nucleotides are TGTGCCAGCAGCCAAGGACTGTTGAATTCACCCCTCCACTTT. It yields the protein CASSQGLLNSPLHF.